A selection of T cell receptor beta chains follows, all from one sample in a study of cytomegalovirus exposure and HLA in healthy donors. Using immunoSEQ multiplex PCR, the repertoire was profiled, and TCRdb retains in-frame clones only, with some absent. The sample shows roughly 120,000 clones, roughly 86% of them seen only once. Sequencing was performed on PBMCs. The receptors shown here come from a man aged 40-55 years in good health and CMV-seronegative. Both conserved end residues are part of each CDR3. The order of the fields is clone size, D gene, J gene, V gene, CDR3 protein, CDR3 DNA. D genes are given only for firm matches. Size is stated for part of the rows, as once, few or many counts, or as a class when the clone is expanded.

clone_size: .; d_call: .; j_call: TRBJ1-5; v_call: TRBV7-2; cdr3_aa: CASSPGAAGNQPQHF; cdr3_nt: TGTGCCAGCAGCCCGGGTGCGGCGGGCAATCAGCCCCAGCATTTT
clone_size: once; d_call: TRBD2; j_call: TRBJ2-1; v_call: TRBV6-6; cdr3_aa: CASSGTSGGDEQFF; cdr3_nt: TGTGCCAGCAGCGGGACTAGCGGGGGGGATGAGCAGTTCTTC
clone_size: .; d_call: .; j_call: TRBJ1-5; v_call: TRBV7-9; cdr3_aa: CASSFGQSNQPQHF; cdr3_nt: TGTGCCAGCAGCTTCGGACAGAGCAATCAGCCCCAGCATTTT
clone_size: once; d_call: TRBD2; j_call: TRBJ2-3; v_call: TRBV7-2; cdr3_aa: CASSPQRGGYTDTQYF; cdr3_nt: TGTGCCAGCAGCCCTCAGCGGGGGGGTTACACAGATACGCAGTATTTT
clone_size: .; d_call: .; j_call: TRBJ1-6; v_call: TRBV27; cdr3_aa: CASSALLGVGNSPLHF; cdr3_nt: TGTGCCAGCAGTGCCCTACTGGGAGTGGGCAATTCACCCCTCCACTTT
clone_size: .; d_call: .; j_call: TRBJ2-2; v_call: TRBV9; cdr3_aa: CASSVGGGRVTGELFF; cdr3_nt: TGTGCCAGCAGCGTAGGAGGGGGAAGGGTGACCGGGGAGCTGTTTTTT
clone_size: .; d_call: TRBD1; j_call: TRBJ2-5; v_call: TRBV6-1; cdr3_aa: CASSGDRPSLETQYF; cdr3_nt: TGTGCCAGCAGTGGGGACAGGCCCTCGTTGGAGACCCAGTACTTC
clone_size: .; d_call: TRBD1; j_call: TRBJ1-1; v_call: TRBV11-2; cdr3_aa: CASIRQGGTNTEAFF; cdr3_nt: TGTGCCAGCATCAGACAGGGAGGCACGAACACTGAAGCTTTCTTT
clone_size: once; d_call: TRBD1; j_call: TRBJ1-1; v_call: TRBV7-9; cdr3_aa: CASSYSGQGLTEAFF; cdr3_nt: TGTGCCAGCAGCTACTCCGGACAGGGGTTGACTGAAGCTTTCTTT
clone_size: .; d_call: .; j_call: TRBJ1-1; v_call: TRBV6-5; cdr3_aa: CASSSQGNTEAFF; cdr3_nt: TGTGCCAGCAGCTCACAGGGGAACACTGAAGCTTTCTTT
clone_size: .; d_call: .; j_call: TRBJ1-5; v_call: TRBV28; cdr3_aa: CASSLRLGPQHF; cdr3_nt: TGTGCCAGCAGTCTCCGACTGGGGCCCCAGCATTTT
clone_size: .; d_call: .; j_call: TRBJ1-4; v_call: TRBV5-1; cdr3_aa: CASSLGSRGVEKLFF; cdr3_nt: TGCGCCAGCAGCTTGGGTTCCAGGGGAGTCGAAAAACTGTTTTTT
clone_size: .; d_call: .; j_call: TRBJ1-2; v_call: TRBV29-1; cdr3_aa: CSVEPPREF; cdr3_nt: TGCAGCGTTGAACCTCCCCGGGAATTC
clone_size: .; d_call: .; j_call: TRBJ1-3; v_call: TRBV5-8; cdr3_aa: CASSLKGAIRNTIYF; cdr3_nt: TGTGCCAGCAGCTTGAAAGGGGCAATTAGGAACACCATATATTTT
clone_size: .; d_call: TRBD1; j_call: TRBJ2-7; v_call: TRBV2; cdr3_aa: CASSAGTGIYEQYF; cdr3_nt: TGTGCCAGCAGTGCCGGGACAGGGATCTACGAGCAGTACTTC
clone_size: .; d_call: TRBD1; j_call: TRBJ1-2; v_call: TRBV6-5; cdr3_aa: CASSYSGQPYGYTF; cdr3_nt: TGTGCCAGCAGTTACTCGGGACAGCCCTATGGCTACACCTTC
clone_size: few; d_call: TRBD1; j_call: TRBJ1-5; v_call: TRBV19; cdr3_aa: CASSGDRGVGNQPQHF; cdr3_nt: TGTGCCAGTAGTGGGGACAGGGGAGTGGGCAATCAGCCCCAGCATTTT
clone_size: .; d_call: .; j_call: TRBJ2-7; v_call: TRBV7-3; cdr3_aa: CASSLSQNEQYF; cdr3_nt: TGTGCCAGCAGCTTAAGTCAGAACGAGCAGTACTTC
clone_size: .; d_call: TRBD1; j_call: TRBJ2-1; v_call: TRBV5-1; cdr3_aa: CASSLAGQGLIRNEQFF; cdr3_nt: TGCGCCAGCAGCTTGGCGGGACAGGGGCTGATCCGCAATGAGCAGTTCTTC
clone_size: .; d_call: .; j_call: TRBJ1-2; v_call: TRBV5-1; cdr3_aa: CASSTAGTGGYGYTF; cdr3_nt: TGCGCCAGCAGCACGGCCGGGACGGGGGGGTATGGCTACACCTTC
clone_size: .; d_call: TRBD1; j_call: TRBJ2-7; v_call: TRBV14; cdr3_aa: CASSRPGQVYEQYF; cdr3_nt: TGTGCCAGCAGCCGCCCGGGACAGGTATACGAGCAGTACTTC
clone_size: .; d_call: .; j_call: TRBJ1-1; v_call: TRBV5-1; cdr3_aa: CASLQGGSWNTEAFF; cdr3_nt: TGCGCCAGCCTCCAAGGCGGGAGCTGGAACACTGAAGCTTTCTTT
clone_size: .; d_call: .; j_call: TRBJ2-2; v_call: TRBV11-2; cdr3_aa: CASSLTGRGGELFF; cdr3_nt: TGTGCCAGCAGCTTAACCGGCCGGGGCGGGGAGCTGTTTTTT
clone_size: .; d_call: .; j_call: TRBJ2-1; v_call: TRBV5-6; cdr3_aa: CASSFLRGSGNEQFF; cdr3_nt: TGTGCCAGCAGCTTTTTGCGGGGTTCCGGCAATGAGCAGTTCTTC
clone_size: .; d_call: TRBD1; j_call: TRBJ2-7; v_call: TRBV7-8; cdr3_aa: CASSAIRDRALQYF; cdr3_nt: TGTGCCAGCAGCGCAATCCGGGACAGGGCCTTGCAGTACTTC
clone_size: .; d_call: .; j_call: TRBJ1-5; v_call: TRBV30; cdr3_aa: CAWSGGPHQPQHF; cdr3_nt: TGTGCCTGGAGCGGCGGGCCTCATCAGCCCCAGCATTTT
clone_size: .; d_call: TRBD1; j_call: TRBJ1-1; v_call: TRBV5-1; cdr3_aa: CASTRQGSDTEAFF; cdr3_nt: TGCGCCAGCACCCGACAGGGGTCAGACACTGAAGCTTTCTTT
clone_size: .; d_call: TRBD1; j_call: TRBJ2-3; v_call: TRBV5-1; cdr3_aa: CASTRDRSTDTQYF; cdr3_nt: TGCGCCAGCACTAGGGACAGGAGCACAGATACGCAGTATTTT
clone_size: once; d_call: TRBD1; j_call: TRBJ2-7; v_call: TRBV6-6; cdr3_aa: CASSPGQGNYEQYF; cdr3_nt: TGTGCCAGCAGCCCGGGACAGGGAAACTACGAGCAGTACTTC
clone_size: few; d_call: .; j_call: TRBJ1-1; v_call: TRBV6-5; cdr3_aa: CASSYRGGGTEAFF; cdr3_nt: TGTGCCAGCAGTTATAGGGGCGGGGGCACTGAAGCTTTCTTT
clone_size: once; d_call: TRBD1; j_call: TRBJ1-1; v_call: TRBV6-6; cdr3_aa: CASSRTGGTNTEAFF; cdr3_nt: TGTGCCAGCAGTCGGACAGGGGGCACGAACACTGAAGCTTTCTTT
clone_size: .; d_call: .; j_call: TRBJ1-5; v_call: TRBV10-3; cdr3_aa: CAISGDRDQPQHF; cdr3_nt: TGTGCCATCAGTGGTGATAGAGATCAGCCCCAGCATTTT
clone_size: .; d_call: TRBD1; j_call: TRBJ1-4; v_call: TRBV5-1; cdr3_aa: CASSFWIGQDEKLFF; cdr3_nt: TGCGCCAGCAGCTTTTGGATTGGACAGGACGAAAAACTGTTTTTT
clone_size: once; d_call: TRBD1; j_call: TRBJ2-3; v_call: TRBV5-1; cdr3_aa: CASSPKKGAPVDTQYF; cdr3_nt: TGCGCCAGCAGCCCAAAAAAGGGGGCGCCGGTAGATACGCAGTATTTT
clone_size: .; d_call: TRBD1; j_call: TRBJ2-7; v_call: TRBV5-4; cdr3_aa: CASRSGQTGEQYF; cdr3_nt: TGTGCCAGCAGATCGGGACAGACAGGGGAGCAGTACTTC
clone_size: .; d_call: .; j_call: TRBJ1-2; v_call: TRBV28; cdr3_aa: CASRVGGSNYGYTF; cdr3_nt: TGTGCCAGCAGGGTGGGGGGTTCTAACTATGGCTACACCTTC
clone_size: .; d_call: .; j_call: TRBJ2-1; v_call: TRBV2; cdr3_aa: CASSEREGRFENEQFF; cdr3_nt: TGTGCCAGCAGTGAGAGAGAGGGGAGGTTCGAAAATGAGCAGTTCTTC
clone_size: .; d_call: TRBD1; j_call: TRBJ1-2; v_call: TRBV7-2; cdr3_aa: CASSPDRGLRGYTF; cdr3_nt: TGTGCCAGCAGCCCCGACAGGGGATTGAGAGGCTACACCTTC
clone_size: .; d_call: .; j_call: TRBJ2-1; v_call: TRBV29-1; cdr3_aa: CSVGGGGLLLREQFF; cdr3_nt: TGCAGCGTTGGAGGGGGAGGGCTCCTCTTGCGAGAGCAGTTCTTC
clone_size: .; d_call: .; j_call: TRBJ2-3; v_call: TRBV7-2; cdr3_aa: CASSTYRGTDTQYF; cdr3_nt: TGTGCCAGCAGCACATACAGGGGCACAGATACGCAGTATTTT
clone_size: .; d_call: TRBD1; j_call: TRBJ2-2; v_call: TRBV6-5; cdr3_aa: CASSPGTANTGELFF; cdr3_nt: TGTGCCAGCAGTCCCGGGACAGCGAACACCGGGGAGCTGTTTTTT
clone_size: .; d_call: .; j_call: TRBJ2-4; v_call: TRBV29-1; cdr3_aa: CSVRPPQKNIQYF; cdr3_nt: TGCAGCGTCCGACCCCCACAGAAGAACATTCAGTACTTC
clone_size: .; d_call: .; j_call: TRBJ1-2; v_call: TRBV5-1; cdr3_aa: CASSNPEQDRGYTF; cdr3_nt: TGCGCCAGCAGCAATCCGGAACAGGACCGTGGCTACACCTTC
clone_size: .; d_call: .; j_call: TRBJ2-2; v_call: TRBV5-1; cdr3_aa: CASSLASVNTGELFF; cdr3_nt: TGCGCCAGCAGCTTGGCCTCTGTGAACACCGGGGAGCTGTTTTTT